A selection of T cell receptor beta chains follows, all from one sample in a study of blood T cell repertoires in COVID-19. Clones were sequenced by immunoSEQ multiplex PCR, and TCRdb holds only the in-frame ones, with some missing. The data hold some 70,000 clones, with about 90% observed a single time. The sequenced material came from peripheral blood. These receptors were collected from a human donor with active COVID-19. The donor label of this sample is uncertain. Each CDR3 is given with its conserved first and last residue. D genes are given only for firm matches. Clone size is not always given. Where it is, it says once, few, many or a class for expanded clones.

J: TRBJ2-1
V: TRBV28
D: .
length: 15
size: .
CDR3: CASTPPPAGFNEQFF
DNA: TGTGCCAGCACTCCCCCGCCCGCGGGATTCAATGAGCAGTTCTTC

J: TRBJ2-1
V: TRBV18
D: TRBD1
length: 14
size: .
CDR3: CASSRGSGGTEQFF
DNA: TGTGCCAGCTCACGAGGGTCAGGGGGCACTGAGCAGTTCTTC

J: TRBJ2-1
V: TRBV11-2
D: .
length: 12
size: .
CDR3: CASSLPAPEQFF
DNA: TGTGCCAGCAGCCTGCCAGCGCCTGAGCAGTTCTTC

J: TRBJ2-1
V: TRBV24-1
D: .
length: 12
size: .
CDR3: CATSERTAEQFF
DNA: TGTGCCACCAGTGAACGGACAGCCGAGCAGTTCTTC

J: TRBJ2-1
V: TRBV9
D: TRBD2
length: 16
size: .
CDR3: CASSVGRSGILFEQFF
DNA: TGTGCCAGCAGCGTAGGGCGTAGCGGGATATTATTTGAGCAGTTCTTC

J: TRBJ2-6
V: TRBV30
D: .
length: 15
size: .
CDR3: CAWSVSGIGANVLTF
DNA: TGTGCCTGGAGTGTATCAGGAATTGGGGCCAACGTCCTGACTTTC

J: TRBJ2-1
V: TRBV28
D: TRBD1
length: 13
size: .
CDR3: CASSWGQYNEQFF
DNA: TGTGCCAGCAGTTGGGGACAGTACAATGAGCAGTTCTTC

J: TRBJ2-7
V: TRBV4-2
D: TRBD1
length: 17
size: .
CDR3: CASSQGQGAGGSYEQYF
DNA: TGTGCCAGCAGCCAAGGACAGGGGGCGGGGGGTTCCTACGAGCAGTACTTC

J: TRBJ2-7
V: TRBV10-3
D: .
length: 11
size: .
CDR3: CAISSTYEQYF
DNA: TGTGCCATCAGTTCCACCTACGAGCAGTACTTC

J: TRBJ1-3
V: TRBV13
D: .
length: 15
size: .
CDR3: CASSLDSRSGNTIYF
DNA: TGTGCCAGCAGCCTGGACAGCCGCTCTGGAAACACCATATATTTT

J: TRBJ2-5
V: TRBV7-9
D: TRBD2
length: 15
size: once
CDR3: CASSFGAGGRETQYF
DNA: TGTGCCAGCAGCTTCGGGGCGGGGGGGCGAGAGACCCAGTACTTC

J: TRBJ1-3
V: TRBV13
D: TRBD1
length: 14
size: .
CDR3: CASSQNRGQDTIYF
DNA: TGTGCCAGCAGCCAGAACAGGGGGCAGGACACCATATATTTT

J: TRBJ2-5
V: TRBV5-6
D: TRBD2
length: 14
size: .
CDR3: CASSLASGRETQYF
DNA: TGTGCCAGCAGCTTAGCTAGCGGGAGGGAGACCCAGTACTTC